This TCR beta chain was obtained from a study of blood T cells in healthy people across ages. This clonotype appeared a few times. About 10 milliliters of peripheral blood were drawn from each donor into EDTA-treated tubes. Next came a second PCR, run for about 6 to 12 cycles, which used a sample-barcoded 5' primer along with a J-beta primer mix. CDR3-containing paired-end reads numbering at least 2.5 million came from each sample. TCRdb used MiXCR to reprocess the 5' RACE reads, holding one entry per CDR3 protein. The repertoire holds approximately 780,000 distinct CDR3 sequences, with roughly 26% as singletons. Germline V gene lookup returns CDR1 MNHEY and CDR2 SVGAGI. Trimming stripped 6 bases from V and 7 bases from J, with 13 bases between. The CDR3 sequence is 13 residues long. These data were also filed under a second study, of T cells of mothers and their children. In that study: Donation was provided by three healthy Caucasian mothers along with their six children. cDNA synthesis used all extracted RNA, approximately 1.6 ug per 15 ul.

The clonotype was recovered from a boy younger than 18 in good health. The source material was blood. The chain carries TRBV6-5 and TRBJ2-1; D might be TRBD2 (6 bases). The DNA for the CDR3 is TGTGCCAGCAGCGGCGGGACTGTGAATGAGCAGTTCTTC. This encodes CASSGGTVNEQFF.